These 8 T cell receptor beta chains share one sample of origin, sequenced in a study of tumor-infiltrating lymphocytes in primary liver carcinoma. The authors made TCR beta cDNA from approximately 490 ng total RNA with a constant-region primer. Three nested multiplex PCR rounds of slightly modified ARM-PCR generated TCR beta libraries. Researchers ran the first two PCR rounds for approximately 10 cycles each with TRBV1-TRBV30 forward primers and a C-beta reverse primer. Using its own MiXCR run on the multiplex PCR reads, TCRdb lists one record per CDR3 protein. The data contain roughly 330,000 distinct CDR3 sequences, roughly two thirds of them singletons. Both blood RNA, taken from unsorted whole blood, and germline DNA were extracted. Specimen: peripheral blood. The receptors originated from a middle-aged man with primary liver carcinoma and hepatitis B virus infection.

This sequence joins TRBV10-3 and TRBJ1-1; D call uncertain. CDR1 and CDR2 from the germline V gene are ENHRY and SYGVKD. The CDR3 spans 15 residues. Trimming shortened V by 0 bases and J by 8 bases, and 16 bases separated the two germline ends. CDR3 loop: CAISESSPPLLEAFF. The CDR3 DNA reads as TGTGCCATCAGTGAGTCGTCCCCTCCCCTACTGGAAGCTTTCTTT.

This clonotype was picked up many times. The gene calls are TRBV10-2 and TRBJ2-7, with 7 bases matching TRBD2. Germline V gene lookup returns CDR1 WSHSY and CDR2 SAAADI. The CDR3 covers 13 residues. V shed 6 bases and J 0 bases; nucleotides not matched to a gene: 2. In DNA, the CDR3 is TGCGCCAGCAGGGGGGGGAACTCCTACGAGCAGTACTTC. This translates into CASRGGNSYEQYF.

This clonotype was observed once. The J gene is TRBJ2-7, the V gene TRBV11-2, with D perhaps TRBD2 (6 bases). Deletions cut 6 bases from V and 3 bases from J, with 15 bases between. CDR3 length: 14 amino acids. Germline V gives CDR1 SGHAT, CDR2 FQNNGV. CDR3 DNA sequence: TGTGCCAGCAGAGGTGCTAACGGGAGCTACGAGCAGTACTTC. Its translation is CASRGANGSYEQYF.

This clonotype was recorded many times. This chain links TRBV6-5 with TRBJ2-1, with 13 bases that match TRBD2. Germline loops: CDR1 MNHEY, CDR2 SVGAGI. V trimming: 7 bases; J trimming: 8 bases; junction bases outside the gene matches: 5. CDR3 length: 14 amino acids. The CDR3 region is CASTGTSGNHEQFF. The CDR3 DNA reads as TGTGCCAGCACTGGGACTAGCGGGAACCATGAGCAGTTCTTC.

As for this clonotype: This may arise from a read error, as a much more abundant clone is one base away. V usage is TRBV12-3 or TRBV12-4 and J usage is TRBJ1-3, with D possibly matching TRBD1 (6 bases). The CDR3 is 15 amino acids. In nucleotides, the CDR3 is TGTGCCAGCAGTTCCGGGGGCTTCTCTGTAAACACCATATATTTT. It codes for CASSSGGFSVNTIYF.

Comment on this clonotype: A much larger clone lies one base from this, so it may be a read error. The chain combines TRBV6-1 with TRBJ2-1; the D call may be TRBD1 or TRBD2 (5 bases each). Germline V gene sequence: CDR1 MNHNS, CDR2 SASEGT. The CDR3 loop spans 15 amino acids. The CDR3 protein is CARSDPPRGYNEQFF. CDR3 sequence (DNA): TGTGCCAGGAGTGACCCCCCGAGGGGCTACAATGAGCAGTTCTTC.

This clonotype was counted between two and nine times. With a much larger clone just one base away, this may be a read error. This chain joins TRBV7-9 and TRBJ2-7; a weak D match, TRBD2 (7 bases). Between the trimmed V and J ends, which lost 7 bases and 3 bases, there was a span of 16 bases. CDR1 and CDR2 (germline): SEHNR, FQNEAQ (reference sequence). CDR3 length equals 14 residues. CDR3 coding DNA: TGTGCCAGCAACCTACAGGGAGGGGGCTACGAGCAGTACTTC. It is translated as CASNLQGGGYEQYF.

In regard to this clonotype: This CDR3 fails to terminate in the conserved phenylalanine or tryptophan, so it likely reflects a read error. The CDR3 sequence is CASSPLVGLAGPTNTGDLFS. CDR3 coding DNA: TGTGCCAGCAGTCCGCTCGTGGGACTAGCGGGGCCAACGAACACCGGGGATCTGTTTTCC. This chain joins TRBV6-5 and TRBJ2-2; 13 bases line up with TRBD2. From germline, CDR1 is MNHEY and CDR2 SVGAGI. The length of the CDR3 is 20 residues.